This T cell receptor beta chain emerged from a study of T cells in Graves' hyperthyroidism and ophthalmopathy. The table lists this clonotype with a few counts. V dropped 9 bases and J dropped 1 base, with 1 base sitting between them. Germline loops: CDR1 SGHTA, CDR2 FQGTGA. The CDR3 length is 9 residues. RNA transcripts gave rise to amplified TCR beta CDR3 regions. Initially, a first-round RT-PCR of the TCR CDR3 employed the HTBI primer set. Each CDR3 protein is one row after TCRdb ran MiXCR on the multiplex PCR reads. The data contain around 500,000 distinct CDR3 sequences, roughly 16% of them seen just once; the ten biggest clones take up approximately 30%.

This receptor was obtained from a woman aged 25 to 39 with Graves' ophthalmopathy. This chain joins TRBV7-3 and TRBJ2-7; D is undetermined. Sequences were obtained from blood. The CDR3 here is CARSYEQYF. The CDR3, as DNA: TGTGCCAGGTCCTACGAGCAGTACTTC.